This TCR beta chain stems from a study of shared clonotypes between healthy human individuals (dated by TCRdb to the early 2020s). Notes on the research overall: Three men and a couple of women, aged 18 to 49 years, made up the cohort. For each donor, CD4 naive and CD4 memory were each given three plates, CD8 naive was given two plates, and CD8 memory was given one plate. Blood TCR repertoires of about five healthy adults were deeply sequenced to estimate repertoire size and the extent of clonotype sharing between individuals. To increase sequencing depth and limit assay-specific biases, TCR repertoire library preparation and sequencing were carried out by different laboratories using diverse techniques. Per donor, leukapheresis produced somewhere between about 0.9 and 10 billion PBMCs. Overall study results and their limits: Clonotypes shared by all four sorted-subset donors showed higher generation probabilities than non-shared clonotypes. Based on pairwise subsampling, the degree of clonotype sharing among donors was expected to be affected by sequencing depth. Estimated clonotype richness was generally larger for naive than for memory subsets. Because the study included a small number of donors, the genetic and exposure-history diversity represented was limited. Even with the large sequencing depth, rarefaction of the sorted-subset datasets indicated that sequencing was incomplete. Only blood was sampled, and tissue TCR repertoires likely differ from those in blood. Sharing across a few donors was observed for 4.5% to 6.5% of naive CD4, about 3.2% of naive CD8, 2% to 2.5% of memory CD4, and around 0.44% of memory CD8 clonotypes.

The CDR3 starts with the cysteine, ends with the phenylalanine, and has 13 residues. Only the CDR3 DNA stays, 39 bases, in frame from base 1. The germline V gene specifies SGHTA as CDR1 and FQGNSA as CDR2. The junction shows trimming of 5 bases on V and 2 bases on J, plus 9 bases between the germline ends. The donors were healthy, HIV-negative adults with no recently reported acute infections or vaccinations. Every donor was a Caucasian adult residing in Nashville, Tennessee, USA. CD4+ T cells were enriched by magnetic negative selection; naive cells were then positively selected on CD45RA, and the negative fraction formed the memory subset. Blood was obtained by leukapheresis, after which PBMCs were separated by Ficoll-Histopaque density gradient centrifugation and cryopreserved in liquid nitrogen vapor phase. Purity and quantity of every magnetically sorted T cell population were checked by analytical flow cytometry. Each sorted fraction had its genomic DNA isolated and then quantified by UV absorbance on a Nanodrop 2000c.

This clone was recorded a few times. Its antigen remains unidentified. No per-base quality is available; no much larger clone lies one base away. Using the deep immunoSEQ assay, multiplex PCR amplified TCR CDR3 regions from genomic DNA. Extracted genomic DNA from each cell subset was spread evenly across all wells of several immunoSEQ 96-well plates, with each plate serving as a replicate. For sorted subsets, each replicate PCR was loaded with around 220 ng genomic DNA, equivalent to 30,000 or so T cell genomes. Purified libraries were measured with a Qubit 3.0 fluorometer, size-checked on a Bioanalyzer 2100, and measured again with the KAPA Library Quantification kit. Every immunoSEQ 96-well plate was sequenced on a separate single-read 150-cycle Illumina NextSeq 550 flow cell. The authors' analysis ran thus. Because the immunoSEQ output included only junctional sequences and no quality scores, the filtering could not be the same as the filtering used for full-length reads. Sequences were annotated with PyIR, a Python wrapper for IgBLAST v1.9, and V/J genes and CDR3 were assigned using IMGT germline references. Reads were removed for weak V/J assignments (E-value above 1e-6), missing CDR3, stop codons, out-of-frame junctions, or ambiguous translated residues. A V3J clonotype was defined by an identical inferred V gene, J gene, and CDR3 amino acid sequence. Percentage overlap between repertoires was calculated by dividing the number of shared unique clonotypes by the size of the smaller repertoire. Three approaches were used to assess repertoire richness: RTK rarefaction, the Chao1 estimator, and Recon v2.1 estimates of unobserved clonotypes. Generation probabilities for all TCRbeta clonotypes obtained by the gDNA method from a handful of donors were computed using OLGA. In its TCRdb copy, this immuneACCESS table keeps in-frame sequences only and misses some clones. Where compared with another copy, unresolved V genes explain less than half of these, and the others have no known cause. V, J and clone size reflect that table, while D and trimming were determined from the DNA. This sample is represented by about 1 million clones; approximately 80% of them were singletons. The ten largest clones add up to 0.52% of the sample.

The rearrangement combines TRBV7-2 with TRBJ1-2; no D gene can be assigned with confidence. What was sequenced was memory CD4+ T cells from PBMCs. This sample's cell subset or site label indicates: CD45RA-negative fraction. This receptor was obtained from a man aged 18 to 30 in good health. Some clones in this sample may be carry-over from other donors' samples. The CDR3 protein is CASSPTQNYGYTF. The bases read TGTGCCAGCAGCCCCACCCAAAACTATGGCTACACCTTC.